This T cell receptor (beta chain) came from a study of cytomegalovirus exposure and HLA in healthy donors. Regarding the study as a whole: Follow-up analysis later connected one missense variant in DCLRE1C with trimming of TCR beta V- and J-genes.

Germline values: CDR1 LNHDA, CDR2 SQIVND (reference sequence). CDR3 size: 15 residues. V lost 3 bases and J lost 7; bases outside the gene matches: 7. Sampled while nominally healthy, donors likely had unrecorded immune exposures. The PCR had 60 Vbeta and 13 Jbeta primers. Repertoires were generated with immunoSEQ multiplex PCR, while TCRdb's copy carries only in-frame clones and drops some. This repertoire shows approximately 88,000 clones, over 60% found once; its top ten account for more than 5%. Only a few counts were recorded for this clone. The antigen is not known. Sequenced input: PBMCs. The source of this sequence is a man aged 25 to 40 in good health and CMV-seropositive. The chain uses TRBV19 and TRBJ1-5, with 9 bases that match TRBD1. CDR3 region: CASSIHRDRDQPQHF. The DNA for the CDR3 is TGTGCCAGTAGTATTCACAGGGACAGGGACCAGCCCCAGCATTTT.